The rows below give T cell receptor beta chains drawn from one sample of a study of beta chain features in type 1 diabetes. Data came from immunoSEQ multiplex PCR; TCRdb stores just in-frame clones and leaves some out. This table holds about 360,000 clones, around an eighth found once. Sequencing was performed on naive CD4+ T cells from blood. These receptors came from a young man in good health. CDR3s include the opening cysteine and the closing phenylalanine or tryptophan. A D gene is named only where the DNA matches it firmly. Not all rows give a size; the values are once, few, many and, for expanded clones, a class.

J gene,D gene,clone size,CDR3 length,V gene,CDR3 DNA,CDR3 protein
TRBJ2-6,-,-,16,TRBV19,TGTGCCAGTAGCCTGTATACTAGCTCTGGGGCCAACGTCCTGACTTTC,CASSLYTSSGANVLTF
TRBJ2-1,-,few,11,TRBV7-9,TGTGCCAGCAGCTTAGAGGGACACCAGTTCTTC,CASSLEGHQFF
TRBJ2-2,-,-,13,TRBV7-9,TGTGCCAGCAGCTCAGGGTTCTCCGGGGAGCTGTTTTTT,CASSSGFSGELFF
TRBJ2-1,-,-,14,TRBV2,TGTGCCAGCATGCGCGGCGTCTTAAACAATGAGCAGTTCTTC,CASMRGVLNNEQFF
TRBJ2-1,-,-,13,TRBV14,TGTGCCAGCAGCCAAGGAGGGCTATATGAGCAGTTCTTC,CASSQGGLYEQFF
TRBJ2-7,TRBD1,few,14,TRBV18,TGTGCCAGCTCACCGGGACAGGGTACCTACGAGCAGTACTTC,CASSPGQGTYEQYF
TRBJ1-2,TRBD1,-,15,TRBV4-3,TGCGCCAGCAGCCAAGATAACAGGGGCGCGTATGGCTACACCTTC,CASSQDNRGAYGYTF
TRBJ1-6,TRBD1,few,13,TRBV28,TGTGCCAGTCGAGAGGGGGCTTTTTCACCCCTCCACTTT,CASREGAFSPLHF
TRBJ1-5,-,-,14,TRBV30,TGTGCCTGGAGTGTCTTACAGGTTGGGCAGCCCCAGCATTTT,CAWSVLQVGQPQHF
TRBJ1-3,-,few,15,TRBV9,TGTGCCAGCAGCGTAGGGTTAGGGGCGGGAAACACCATATATTTT,CASSVGLGAGNTIYF
TRBJ2-5,-,few,14,TRBV18,TGTGCCAGCTCACGGGACAAGGGGCAAGAGACCCAGTACTTC,CASSRDKGQETQYF
TRBJ2-7,TRBD2,-,15,TRBV10-3,TGTGCCATCAGTGATGCGGGGGTCGGCTCCTACGAGCAGTACTTC,CAISDAGVGSYEQYF
TRBJ2-1,TRBD2,few,16,TRBV7-2,TGTGCCAGCAGCTTGGCTAGCGGGGCCTCCTACAATGAGCAGTTCTTC,CASSLASGASYNEQFF
TRBJ1-6,TRBD1,-,16,TRBV9,TGTGCCAGCAGCCCAGGGGACAGGGGTTTTAATTCACCCCTCCACTTT,CASSPGDRGFNSPLHF
TRBJ1-5,-,-,14,TRBV5-1,TGCGCCAGCAGCACGGGGGGGGGTGATCAGCCCCAGCATTTT,CASSTGGGDQPQHF
TRBJ1-1,TRBD1,-,13,TRBV19,TGTGCCGTCATACCGGGACAGGGGGTTGAAGCTTTCTTT,CAVIPGQGVEAFF
TRBJ1-2,TRBD1,few,11,TRBV30,TGTGCCTGGAGTGGGGGACAGTCTTACACCTTC,CAWSGGQSYTF
TRBJ2-5,TRBD2,-,15,TRBV18,TGTGCCAGCTCACCTCGGGGGGGCGGCGAAGAGACCCAGTACTTC,CASSPRGGGEETQYF
TRBJ2-7,TRBD1,many,13,TRBV29-1,TGCAGCGTTGCCGGGACAGGGGCCTACGAGCAGTACTTC,CSVAGTGAYEQYF
TRBJ1-2,-,-,11,TRBV7-2,TGTGCCAGCAGTGTAGGGGGTGGCTACACCTTC,CASSVGGGYTF
TRBJ2-3,-,few,14,TRBV28,TGTGCCAGCAGACTTTCTGTCAACACAGATACGCAGTATTTT,CASRLSVNTDTQYF
TRBJ1-1,TRBD1,-,13,TRBV19,TGTGCCATAACCGGACAGGGGAGAACTGAAGCTTTCTTT,CAITGQGRTEAFF
TRBJ1-6,-,-,19,TRBV21-1,TGTGCCAGCAGCAAAGGGGGGGAAAGCGGTATCTCCTATAATTCACCCCTCCACTTT,CASSKGGESGISYNSPLHF
TRBJ2-1,-,few,12,TRBV7-3,TGTGCCAGCAGCTTCCAGTCTGGGCCGCAGTTCTTC,CASSFQSGPQFF
TRBJ1-2,TRBD1,few,18,TRBV4-1,TGCGCCAGCAGCCATCCCGGGACAGGGACTCCCCGCGGCTATGGCTACACCTTC,CASSHPGTGTPRGYGYTF
TRBJ2-3,-,-,14,TRBV19,TGTGCCAGTAGTAGTACAGGGAAACGGGATACGCAGTATTTT,CASSSTGKRDTQYF
TRBJ1-2,-,few,14,TRBV15,TGTGCCACCAGCCCGAGACAGGCTAACTATGGCTACACCTTC,CATSPRQANYGYTF
TRBJ2-7,-,few,14,TRBV6-1,TGTGCCAGCAGTGACTTCAGGGGATCGGGCGAGCAGTACTTC,CASSDFRGSGEQYF
TRBJ2-7,-,-,17,TRBV7-2,TGTGCCAGCAGCTTAGTTAGACAGTTGGGAAACTCCTACGAGCAGTACTTC,CASSLVRQLGNSYEQYF